The rows below give T cell receptor beta chains drawn from one sample of a study of blood T cell repertoires in COVID-19. Sequenced by immunoSEQ multiplex PCR; TCRdb stores in-frame clones only, minus some. The table shows some 100,000 clones, with approximately 86% occurring only once. Sequencing used peripheral blood. The source is a woman in her 70s with acute or convalescent COVID-19. The CDR3 runs from the conserved cysteine through the conserved F or W. The D gene is left open where the match is weak. Rows give clone size only sometimes, using once, few, many, or a class for an expanded clone.

TRBV3-1/TRBV3-2,-,-,TRBJ1-1,TGTGCCAGCAGCCAAGCTGAGGCGAACACTGAAGCTTTCTTT,CASSQAEANTEAFF
TRBV19,-,-,TRBJ2-7,TGTGCCAGTAGTCCTGGACAAGGGCCCTACGAGCAGTACTTC,CASSPGQGPYEQYF
TRBV28,TRBD1,-,TRBJ1-2,TGTGCCAGCAGTTTAACGCACCAGGGACAGGGGTATGGCTACACCTTC,CASSLTHQGQGYGYTF
TRBV6-5,-,-,TRBJ1-1,TGTGCCAGCAGTTACCACATGTACAGGGAAGGTACTGAAGCTTTCTTT,CASSYHMYREGTEAFF
TRBV11-3,-,few,TRBJ2-2,TGTGCCAGCAGCTTTGGTCCGGCGGAGGAGCTGTTTTTT,CASSFGPAEELFF
TRBV6-5,TRBD1,-,TRBJ1-2,TGTGCCATCGAGGACAGGGAGGGGTATGGCTACACCTTC,CAIEDREGYGYTF
TRBV15,TRBD1,-,TRBJ1-1,TGTGCCACCAGCGCCAGACAGGGGGGGACTGAAGCTTTCTTT,CATSARQGGTEAFF
TRBV27,TRBD2,-,TRBJ2-1,TGTGCCAGCAGTTTATTCTCTAGCGGCTACAATGAGCAGTTCTTC,CASSLFSSGYNEQFF
TRBV30,-,-,TRBJ1-5,TGTGCCTGGAGTACAGGGTCAACTCATCAGCCCCAGCATTTT,CAWSTGSTHQPQHF
TRBV7-3,-,-,TRBJ2-3,TGTGCCAGCAGCATAGGAGGGTGGACAGATACGCAGTATTTT,CASSIGGWTDTQYF
TRBV5-1,-,-,TRBJ2-7,TGCGCCAGCAAGGCTAACCCGGGAGCCAATTCCGAGCAGTACTTC,CASKANPGANSEQYF
TRBV19,TRBD1,-,TRBJ1-4,TGTGCCAGTACGGACAGGGGTCGGCAAAAACTGTTTTTT,CASTDRGRQKLFF
TRBV5-1,TRBD2,once,TRBJ2-6,TGCGCCAGCAGCCGAGCGGGGGCCAGCTCTGGGGCCAACGTCCTGACTTTC,CASSRAGASSGANVLTF
TRBV15,TRBD2,-,TRBJ2-5,TGTGCCACCAGCAGAGCGGGGGGGCTAGAGACCCAGTACTTC,CATSRAGGLETQYF
TRBV28,-,-,TRBJ2-7,TGTGCCAGCACAGGAACACCAACCTACGAGCAGTACTTC,CASTGTPTYEQYF
TRBV5-1,TRBD1,-,TRBJ2-2,TGCGCCAGCAGCTTAGGACAGGGCACAGGGGAGCTGTTTTTT,CASSLGQGTGELFF
TRBV5-8,TRBD1,-,TRBJ1-2,TGTGCCAGCAGCTTGCCGGACAGGGGGAACTATGGCTACACCTTC,CASSLPDRGNYGYTF
TRBV5-4,-,once,TRBJ2-5,TGTGCCAGCAGCTTGCCGACAGAAGAGACCCAGTACTTC,CASSLPTEETQYF
TRBV6-5,TRBD1,-,TRBJ2-5,TGTGCCAGCAGGGGGACAGGGCTCCAAGAGACCCAGTACTTC,CASRGTGLQETQYF
TRBV6-5,-,-,TRBJ1-1,TGTGCCAGCAGAGGGGGTCAGAACACTGAAGCTTTCTTT,CASRGGQNTEAFF
TRBV15,TRBD2,-,TRBJ2-3,TGTGCCACCAGCAGAGGCGGGAGTGGCACAGATACGCAGTATTTT,CATSRGGSGTDTQYF
TRBV30,TRBD1,-,TRBJ1-1,TGTGCCTGGAGTGTACTACTCTCTGGGCAGGGGGGCTCAAGGACTGAAGCTTTCTTT,CAWSVLLSGQGGSRTEAFF
TRBV6-1,TRBD1,-,TRBJ1-5,TGTGCCAGCAGTGACCTTGAGACAGGGTACCAGCCCCAGCATTTT,CASSDLETGYQPQHF
TRBV20-1,TRBD2,-,TRBJ2-3,TGCAGTGCTAGTGACGGGACTAGCAGCAGGAATACGCAGTATTTT,CSASDGTSSRNTQYF
TRBV7-9,-,-,TRBJ2-2,TGTGCCAGCAGCTTTTTTCGGGGTAACACCGGGGAGCTGTTTTTT,CASSFFRGNTGELFF
TRBV7-9,-,few,TRBJ2-3,TGTGCCAGCAGCTTAGCGGCCCGTGCGCAGTATTTT,CASSLAARAQYF
TRBV6-4,-,-,TRBJ2-1,TGTGCCAGCAGTCAGGGGGGTTCCAATGAGCAGTTCTTC,CASSQGGSNEQFF
TRBV28,-,-,TRBJ2-3,TGTGCCAGCAGTAGAACAGGGTCTTCTAGCACAGATACGCAGTATTTT,CASSRTGSSSTDTQYF
TRBV2,TRBD1,-,TRBJ2-2,TGTGCCAGCAGCTGGACAGGGAACACCGGGGAGCTGTTTTTT,CASSWTGNTGELFF
TRBV7-2,TRBD1,-,TRBJ1-4,TGTGCCAGCAGCTTATTCGGTCTGGGACAGGCTAACCTGTTTTTT,CASSLFGLGQANLFF
TRBV11-2,TRBD2,few,TRBJ2-2,TGTGCCAGCAGCTTGAGACTAGCGGGTTGGACCGGGGAGCTGTTTTTT,CASSLRLAGWTGELFF
TRBV9,-,-,TRBJ1-3,TGTGCCAGCGGAAAAGGGGTCACGCTCTCTGGAAACACCATATATTTT,CASGKGVTLSGNTIYF
TRBV5-1,-,once,TRBJ1-2,TGCGCCAGCAGCAGAACATCCACAGGGCGCTATGGCTACACCTTC,CASSRTSTGRYGYTF
TRBV19,TRBD2,once,TRBJ2-1,TGTGCCAGTAGTATTAGCGGGAGTCGGGTATACAATGAGCAGTTCTTC,CASSISGSRVYNEQFF
TRBV10-2,TRBD1,-,TRBJ1-1,TGCGCCAGCAGAACCGACAGGGGGATAGCTGAAGCTTTCTTT,CASRTDRGIAEAFF
TRBV28,-,-,TRBJ2-3,TGTGCCAGCAGCCGAAGAGGTACAGATACGCAGTATTTT,CASSRRGTDTQYF
TRBV7-9,TRBD2,-,TRBJ2-7,TGTGCCAGCAGCTCCGGACTAGCGGGAGCAGACGAGCAGTACTTC,CASSSGLAGADEQYF
TRBV6-1,TRBD2,-,TRBJ2-5,TGTGCCAGCAGTGAAGTTTTTTTCGGGTCTAGCGGGGGGGCTAGGGAGACCCAGTACTTC,CASSEVFFGSSGGARETQYF
TRBV11-1,TRBD1,-,TRBJ2-1,TGTGCCAGCAGCTTCGGACAGGGGGCGAAGAATGAGCAGTTCTTC,CASSFGQGAKNEQFF
TRBV30,-,-,TRBJ2-3,TGTGCGCGGAGTCGGGGGATGGGGACAGATACGCAGTATTTT,CARSRGMGTDTQYF
TRBV2,-,-,TRBJ2-5,TGTGCCAGCAGGGTTAGCGGAGGGGTTGGAGAGACCCAGTACTTC,CASRVSGGVGETQYF